This T cell receptor beta chain came from a study of OX40 agonist ivuxolimab in advanced cancers. Germline CDR1 is MNHEY and CDR2 is SMNVEV (reference sequence). V lost 6 bases, J lost 2 bases, and 5 bases lay in between. The CDR3 sequence is 12 residues long. Data came from immunoSEQ multiplex PCR; TCRdb stores just in-frame clones and leaves some out. The data show 50,000 to 70,000 clones, around 86% seen once. The receptor was derived from an adult with an advanced solid tumor such as melanoma, head and neck, liver or kidney cancer. The sequencing here drew on CD4+ or CD8+ T cells sorted from blood, taken in a trial of the OX40 agonist ivuxolimab. This chain joins TRBV27 and TRBJ2-1, with D possibly TRBD2 on 5 matching bases. Here the CDR3 DNA reads TGTGCCAGCAGCGGGACCTACAATGAGCAGTTCTTC. As protein: CASSGTYNEQFF.